The T cell receptor beta chain described here comes from a study of naive and memory T cell subsets. Two oligonucleotides, mixed equimolar, formed the beta constant-region primer covering TRBC1 and TRBC2. Ligation attached a single-stranded oligonucleotide with a 12-nucleotide UMI and the SP2 primer to the cDNA 3' end. Each CDR3 protein gets one entry after TCRdb re-called the UMI-ligation and nested PCR reads with MiXCR. The data contain 150,000 or so distinct CDR3 sequences, more than 15% of them seen just once; the ten biggest clones take up about 0.13%. With 6 bases clipped from V and 2 bases from J, the junction kept 4 bases outside the gene matches. The CDR3 runs 15 residues. Germline V gene data show CDR1 as SGHDN and CDR2 as FVKESK.

The chain has TRBV14 and TRBJ2-4; 10 nucleotides match TRBD2. This receptor was obtained from a human donor in good health. Sequencing was carried out using naive CD4+ T cells from blood. The CDR3 DNA reads TGTGCCAGCAGAGGAACTAGCGGGACCAAAAACATTCAGTACTTC. This codes for CASRGTSGTKNIQYF.